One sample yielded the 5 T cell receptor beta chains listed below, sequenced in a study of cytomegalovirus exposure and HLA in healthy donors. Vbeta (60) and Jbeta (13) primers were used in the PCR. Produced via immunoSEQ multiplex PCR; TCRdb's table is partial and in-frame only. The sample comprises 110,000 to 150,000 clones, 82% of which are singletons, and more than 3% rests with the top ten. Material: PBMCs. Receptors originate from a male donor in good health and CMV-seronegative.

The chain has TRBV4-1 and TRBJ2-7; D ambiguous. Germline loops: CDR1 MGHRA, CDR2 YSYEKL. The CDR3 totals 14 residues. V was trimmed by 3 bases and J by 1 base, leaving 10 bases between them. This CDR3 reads CASSHTTGSYEQYF. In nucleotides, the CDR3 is TGCGCCAGCAGCCATACGACTGGATCCTACGAGCAGTACTTC.

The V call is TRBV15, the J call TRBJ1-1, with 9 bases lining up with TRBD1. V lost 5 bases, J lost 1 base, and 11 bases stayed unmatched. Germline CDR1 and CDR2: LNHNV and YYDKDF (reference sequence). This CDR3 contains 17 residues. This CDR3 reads CATSDPDRGLWNTEAFF. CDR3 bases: TGTGCCACCAGCGACCCGGACAGGGGATTGTGGAACACTGAAGCTTTCTTT.

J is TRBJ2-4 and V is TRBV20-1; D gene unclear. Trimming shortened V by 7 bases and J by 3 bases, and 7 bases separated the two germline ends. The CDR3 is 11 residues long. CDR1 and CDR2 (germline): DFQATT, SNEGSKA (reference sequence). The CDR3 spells CSGGVKNIQYF. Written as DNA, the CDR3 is TGCAGTGGCGGTGTCAAAAACATTCAGTACTTC.

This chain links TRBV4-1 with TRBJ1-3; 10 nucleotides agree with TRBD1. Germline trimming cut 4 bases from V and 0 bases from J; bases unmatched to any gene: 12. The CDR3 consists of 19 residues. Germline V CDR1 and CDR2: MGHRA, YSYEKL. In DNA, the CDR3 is TGCGCCAGCAGCCCTGCGACAGGGGGCATGGGTCTCTCTGGAAACACCATATATTTT. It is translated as CASSPATGGMGLSGNTIYF.

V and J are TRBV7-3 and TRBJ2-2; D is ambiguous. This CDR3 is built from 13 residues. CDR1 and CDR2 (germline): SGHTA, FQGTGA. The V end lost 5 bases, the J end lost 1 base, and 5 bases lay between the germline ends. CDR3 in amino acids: CASSHKNTGELFF. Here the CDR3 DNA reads TGTGCCAGCAGCCACAAGAACACCGGGGAGCTGTTTTTT.